Each of the 11 T cell receptor beta chains below was sequenced from the same sample in a study of blood T cell repertoires in COVID-19. Produced via immunoSEQ multiplex PCR; TCRdb's table is partial and in-frame only. Among about 190,000 clones listed, roughly nine tenths were seen once. The sample comprised peripheral blood. The receptors were sampled from a young man with acute or convalescent COVID-19.

V gene TRBV7-9 combines with J gene TRBJ1-4, with 9 bases that match TRBD1. CDR3 length equals 16 residues. J was trimmed by 8 bases and V by 1 base; bases with no gene match: 8. Per germline, CDR1 SEHNR and CDR2 FQNEAQ (reference sequence). The CDR3 region has the DNA TGTGCCAGCAGCTTAGAGGGGACAGGGCTGAGGGAAAAACTGTTTTTT. Its translation: CASSLEGTGLREKLFF.

The chain carries TRBV30 and TRBJ2-5; the D gene is possibly TRBD1 (5 bases). Germline loops: CDR1 GTSNPN, CDR2 SVGIG (reference sequence). This CDR3 has 14 residues. Deletions cut 1 base from V and 2 bases from J, with 11 bases between. CDR3 loop: CAWSGEQAQETQYF. CDR3 sequence (DNA): TGTGCCTGGAGTGGGGAACAGGCTCAAGAGACCCAGTACTTC.

About this clone: The junction differs from germline at one of its ends, possibly a read error. CDR3 sequence reads: CTSSQGSYSGNTIYF. CDR3 nucleotides: TGTACCAGCAGCCAGGGCAGCTACTCTGGAAACACCATATATTTT. The rearrangement links TRBV7-6 to TRBJ1-3, with D perhaps TRBD1 (5 bases). CDR1 is SGHVS, CDR2 FNYEAQ, per germline. The CDR3 runs to 15 residues.

The J gene is TRBJ2-3, the V gene TRBV25-1; TRBD2 matches 9 bases. Germline V gene data show CDR1 as MGHDK and CDR2 as SYGVNS. CDR3 length equals 16 residues. V gave up 1 base and J gave up 2 bases; unmatched junction bases: 4. CDR3 DNA: TGTGCCAGCAGTGAATGGCGGGGGGGATTCACAGATACGCAGTATTTT. This encodes CASSEWRGGFTDTQYF.

The DNA for the CDR3 is TGTGCCCGTTCGACAGGTGTGGATGAGCAGTTCTTC. Protein: CARSTGVDEQFF. The J gene is TRBJ2-1, the V gene TRBV30; D may be TRBD1 (6 bases). This CDR3 is built from 12 residues. CDR1 is GTSNPN and CDR2 is SVGIG in the germline V gene (reference sequence). Trimming cost V 8 bases and J 8 bases, with 16 bases left between them.

The chain employs TRBV19 and TRBJ1-1; D ambiguous. The CDR3 sequence is 14 residues long. With 7 bases removed from V and 3 bases from J, the gap between germline ends came to 15 bases. Germline CDR1 is LNHDA and CDR2 is SQIVND (reference sequence). CDR3 sequence reads: CASKKSEGYTEAFF. The CDR3 coding sequence is TGTGCCAGTAAGAAGAGCGAGGGCTACACTGAAGCTTTCTTT.

In this sample, this clone turned up once. This rearrangement joins TRBV28 to TRBJ2-3; 7 bases match TRBD2. The CDR3 loop spans 14 amino acids. Germline CDR1 is MDHEN and CDR2 is SYDVKM. Trimming at V came to 4 bases and at J to 2 bases, leaving 3 bases not matched to a gene. CDR3 amino acids: CASSSSGLTDTQYF. The CDR3 nucleotides read TGTGCCAGCAGTTCTAGCGGTCTCACAGATACGCAGTATTTT.

The V and J genes are TRBV3-1 (or the pseudogene TRBV3-2) and TRBJ1-6; D gene uncertain. From germline, CDR1 is LGHDT and CDR2 YNNKEL (reference sequence). Trimming shortened V by 1 base and J by 6 bases, and 7 bases separated the two germline ends. This CDR3 contains 14 residues. The CDR3 is CASSQGGVNSPLHF. CDR3 DNA sequence: TGTGCCAGCAGCCAAGGAGGAGTTAATTCACCCCTCCACTTT.

The J gene is TRBJ1-5, the V gene TRBV7-6; possible D gene TRBD1, 5 bases. Germline V gives CDR1 SGHVS, CDR2 FNYEAQ. This CDR3 region has 15 residues. The ends were cut back, 0 bases at V and 1 base at J, with 7 bases in the middle. CDR3 DNA sequence: TGTGCCAGCAGCTTAGCGGGGGGAAGCAATCAGCCCCAGCATTTT. As protein: CASSLAGGSNQPQHF. Filled out from reference TRBV7-6 and TRBJ1-5, the complete variable domain reads GAGVSQSPRYKVTKRGQDVALRCDPISGHVSLYWYRQALGQGPEFLTYFNYEAQQDKSGLPNDRFSAERPEGSISTLTIQRTEQRDSAMYRCASSLAGGSNQPQHFGDGTRLSIL.

The chain is built from TRBV27 and TRBJ2-7; D may be TRBD1 (6 bases). The CDR3 contains 15 residues. Trimming left V 3 bases short and J 4 bases short, with 16 bases between. The germline CDR1 and CDR2 sequences are MNHEY and SMNVEV (reference sequence). DNA for the CDR3: TGTGCCAGCAGTTTTCAGGGACACCGGACGTACGAGCAGTACTTC. It yields the protein CASSFQGHRTYEQYF.

This CDR3 is CASREGGGQPQHF. Written as DNA, the CDR3 is TGTGCCAGCAGAGAGGGGGGGGGTCAGCCCCAGCATTTT. The chain employs TRBV28 and TRBJ1-5; maybe TRBD1 (6 bases). The V gene's germline CDR1 is MDHEN and CDR2 SYDVKM. Trimming shortened V by 6 bases and J by 6 bases, and 12 bases separated the two germline ends. The CDR3 is 13 amino acids. Using reference TRBV28 and TRBJ1-5 for the parts outside the CDR3, the full variable domain is DVKVTQSSRYLVKRTGEKVFLECVQDMDHENMFWYRQDPGLGLRLIYFSYDVKMKEKGDIPEGYSVSREKKERFSLILESASTNQTSMYLCASREGGGQPQHFGDGTRLSIL.